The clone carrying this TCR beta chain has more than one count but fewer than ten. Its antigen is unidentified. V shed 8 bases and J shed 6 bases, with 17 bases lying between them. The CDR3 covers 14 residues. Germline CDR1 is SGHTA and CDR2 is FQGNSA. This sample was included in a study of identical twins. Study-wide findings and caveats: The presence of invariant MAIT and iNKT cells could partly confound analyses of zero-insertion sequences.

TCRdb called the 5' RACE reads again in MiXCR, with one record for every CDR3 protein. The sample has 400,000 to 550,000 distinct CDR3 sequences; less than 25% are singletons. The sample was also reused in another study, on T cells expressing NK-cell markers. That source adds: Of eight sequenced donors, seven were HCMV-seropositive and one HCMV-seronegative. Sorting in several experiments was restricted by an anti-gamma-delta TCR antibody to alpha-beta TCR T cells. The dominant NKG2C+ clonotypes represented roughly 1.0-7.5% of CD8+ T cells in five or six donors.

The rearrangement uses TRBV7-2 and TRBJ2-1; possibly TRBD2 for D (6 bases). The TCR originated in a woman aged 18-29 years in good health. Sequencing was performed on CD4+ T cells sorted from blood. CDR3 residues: CASGGAREGNEQFF. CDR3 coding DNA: TGTGCCAGCGGAGGGGCTCGTGAGGGCAATGAGCAGTTCTTC. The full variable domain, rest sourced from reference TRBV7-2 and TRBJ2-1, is GAGVSQSPSNKVTEKGKDVELRCDPISGHTALYWYRQSLGQGLEFLIYFQGNSAPDKSGLPSDRFSAERTGGSVSTLTIQRTQQEDSAVYLCASGGAREGNEQFFGPGTRLTVL.